The clone carrying this TCR beta chain was seen once. This sample is part of a study of cytomegalovirus exposure and HLA in healthy donors. 60 Vbeta and 13 Jbeta primers were used in PCR. Method: immunoSEQ multiplex PCR; TCRdb's copy keeps in-frame clones and lacks some. The top ten hold 11% of the sample, which has some 100,000 clones, under 80% seen once. Those who donated were healthy bone marrow donors. The ends lost 4 bases at V and 6 bases at J; junction bases unmatched: 12. Germline lookup yields CDR1 SGHNT and CDR2 YYREEE (reference sequence). CDR3 length equals 17 residues. The chain couples TRBV5-4 to TRBJ1-6, with 8 bases fitting TRBD1. Sequenced material: PBMCs. The TCR originated in a woman in her fifties or sixties in good health and CMV-seropositive. The CDR3 is CASSRVPGQDFNSPLHF. DNA for the CDR3: TGTGCCAGCAGCCGAGTCCCGGGACAGGACTTTAATTCACCCCTCCACTTT.